This T cell receptor (beta chain) comes out of a study of Graves' ophthalmopathy and Graves' hyperthyroidism. Whole-study context: The authors collected peripheral blood at initial diagnosis, before any treatment. Study results and caveats: In blood appeared most of the expanded thyroid clonotypes whose frequency exceeded 0.001.

RNA transcripts yielded amplified TCR beta CDR3 regions. After a first-round RT-PCR with HTBI primers, a second-round multiplex PCR was run. In TCRdb, the multiplex PCR reads were re-called with MiXCR into one record per CDR3 protein. The table shows under 200,000 distinct CDR3 sequences, with less than 45% occurring only once. Excluded: other autoimmune disease, uncontrolled infection, pregnancy or lactation. The PBMCs originated from more than 8 ml of fresh peripheral blood. This clonotype was counted ten times or more. Its antigen remains unknown. This sequence was found in a woman between 35 and 50 years old with Graves' ophthalmopathy. Source material: peripheral blood.

The CDR3 loop is CSARDPTTGDSGANVLTF. DNA for the CDR3: TGCAGTGCTAGAGATCCAACCACAGGAGACTCTGGGGCCAACGTCCTGACTTTC. This sequence joins TRBV20-1 and TRBJ2-6; a possible D gene is TRBD1 (5 bases). Germline loops: CDR1 DFQATT, CDR2 SNEGSKA (reference sequence). V dropped 0 bases and J dropped 0 bases, with 15 bases sitting between them. The CDR3 extends over 18 amino acids.